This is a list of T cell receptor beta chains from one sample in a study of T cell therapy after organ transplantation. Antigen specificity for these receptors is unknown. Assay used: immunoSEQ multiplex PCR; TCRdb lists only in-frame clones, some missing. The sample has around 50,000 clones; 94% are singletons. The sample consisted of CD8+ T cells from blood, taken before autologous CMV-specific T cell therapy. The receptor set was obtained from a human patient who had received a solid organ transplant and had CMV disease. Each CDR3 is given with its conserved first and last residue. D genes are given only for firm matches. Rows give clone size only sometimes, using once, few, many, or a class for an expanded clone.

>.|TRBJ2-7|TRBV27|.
CASSWRSPILYEQYF
TGTGCCAGCAGTTGGCGGTCGCCAATACTCTACGAGCAGTACTTC
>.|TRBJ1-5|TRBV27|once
CASSLFGSNQPQHF
TGTGCCAGCAGTTTATTCGGTAGCAATCAGCCCCAGCATTTT
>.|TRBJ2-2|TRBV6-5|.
CASSYDGTNTGELFF
TGTGCCAGCAGTTACGATGGGACCAACACCGGGGAGCTGTTTTTT
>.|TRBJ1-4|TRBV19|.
CASSTPQGWGTGEKLFF
TGTGCCAGTAGTACCCCGCAGGGCTGGGGGACGGGTGAAAAACTGTTTTTT
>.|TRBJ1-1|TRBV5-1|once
CASRVPTGNTEAFF
TGCGCCAGCAGGGTGCCGACAGGGAACACTGAAGCTTTCTTT
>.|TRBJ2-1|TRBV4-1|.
CASSQDQANSYNEQFF
TGCGCCAGCAGCCAAGATCAGGCGAACTCCTACAATGAGCAGTTCTTC
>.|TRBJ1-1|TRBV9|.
CASSVGGRTEAFF
TGTGCCAGCAGCGTAGGTGGGAGGACTGAAGCTTTCTTT
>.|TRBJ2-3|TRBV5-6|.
CASSLGTVSTDTQYF
TGTGCCAGCAGCTTGGGGACAGTTAGCACAGATACGCAGTATTTT
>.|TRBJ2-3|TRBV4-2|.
CASSQDLQAPITDTQYF
TGTGCCAGCAGCCAAGATCTGCAGGCCCCCATCACAGATACGCAGTATTTT
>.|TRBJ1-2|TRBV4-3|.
CASSQGIGSNYGYTF
TGCGCCAGCAGCCAAGGTATAGGGAGCAACTATGGCTACACCTTC
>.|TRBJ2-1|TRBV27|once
CASSLPPGTPDWGEQFF
TGTGCCAGCAGTTTGCCCCCCGGGACTCCCGATTGGGGTGAGCAGTTCTTC
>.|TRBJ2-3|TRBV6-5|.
CASSSEKPADTQYF
TGTGCCAGCAGTTCCGAAAAACCAGCGGATACGCAGTATTTT
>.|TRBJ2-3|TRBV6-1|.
CASSALDRYGTDTQYF
TGTGCCAGCAGTGCCCTCGACAGGTACGGCACAGATACGCAGTATTTT
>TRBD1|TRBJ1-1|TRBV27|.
CASTGTGRAFF
TGTGCCAGCACAGGGACAGGGCGGGCTTTCTTT
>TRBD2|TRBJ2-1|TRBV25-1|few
CASSASGNEDNEQFF
TGTGCCAGCAGTGCAAGCGGGAATGAGGACAATGAGCAGTTCTTC
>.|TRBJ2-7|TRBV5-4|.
CASSFGTAYEQYF
TGTGCCAGCAGCTTTGGAACAGCCTACGAGCAGTACTTC